This T cell receptor (beta chain) originates from a study of T cells after yellow fever vaccination. Each CDR3 protein is one row after TCRdb ran MiXCR on the 5' RACE reads. This table has a few hundred thousand distinct CDR3 sequences, approximately 4.5% appearing once. This clonotype has a handful of counts. The sample consisted of PBMCs, taken 15 days after the yellow fever booster vaccination. The receptor was isolated from a man aged 18 to 29 who received the YFV17D yellow fever vaccine.

The CDR3: CASSGGLAGGYQETQYF. In nucleotides, the CDR3 is TGTGCCAGCAGTGGAGGACTAGCGGGGGGATACCAAGAGACCCAGTACTTC. This rearrangement joins TRBV25-1 to TRBJ2-5, with TRBD2 identical over 14 bases. J was trimmed by 0 bases and V by 4 bases; bases with no gene match: 4. The germline V gene has CDR1 MGHDK and CDR2 SYGVNS. This CDR3 spans 17 amino acids.